The rows below give T cell receptor beta chains drawn from one sample of a study of blood T cell repertoires in COVID-19. The repertoire was sequenced with immunoSEQ multiplex PCR; TCRdb's copy has only in-frame clones and lacks some. The sample holds hundreds of thousands of clones; 88% are singletons and the top ten take approximately 2.1%. Material for sequencing was PBMCs or T cells enriched from blood (not recorded which). Receptor source: a woman between 40 and 50 years old with acute COVID-19. The CDR3 runs from the conserved cysteine through the conserved F or W. D genes are given only for firm matches. Some rows mark clone size as missing; the rest say once, few, many or name a class of expanded clone.

cdr3_nt: TGTGCCAGCAGCCCAAGACAGGGAGCTGGGGCCAACGTCCTGACTTTC; cdr3_aa: CASSPRQGAGANVLTF; v_call: TRBV7-6; d_call: TRBD1; j_call: TRBJ2-6; clone_size: -
cdr3_nt: TGTGCCAGCAGCTTTACAAGTGAGCAGTTCTTC; cdr3_aa: CASSFTSEQFF; v_call: TRBV11-2; d_call: -; j_call: TRBJ2-1; clone_size: -
cdr3_nt: TGTGCCAGCAGACAATCCGACAGGGGGTATGGTTCACCCCTCCACTTT; cdr3_aa: CASRQSDRGYGSPLHF; v_call: TRBV13; d_call: TRBD1; j_call: TRBJ1-6; clone_size: -
cdr3_nt: TGTGCCAGTACCTCTCAAAACCGGGACAGGGAGAGGCATGGCTACACCTTC; cdr3_aa: CASTSQNRDRERHGYTF; v_call: TRBV19; d_call: TRBD1; j_call: TRBJ1-2; clone_size: -
cdr3_nt: TGTGCCAGTAGTATCGGGACTAGCACCCAGACCCAGTACTTC; cdr3_aa: CASSIGTSTQTQYF; v_call: TRBV19; d_call: TRBD2; j_call: TRBJ2-5; clone_size: -
cdr3_nt: TGTGCCAGCAGCCAAGATGGGGCCAGGGGGAACACTGAAGCTTTCTTT; cdr3_aa: CASSQDGARGNTEAFF; v_call: TRBV14; d_call: -; j_call: TRBJ1-1; clone_size: -
cdr3_nt: TGTGCCAGCAGCAAAGTGGCGGGGCTGGGTGCAGATACGCAGTATTTT; cdr3_aa: CASSKVAGLGADTQYF; v_call: TRBV3-1/TRBV3-2; d_call: -; j_call: TRBJ2-3; clone_size: once
cdr3_nt: TGTGCCAGTAGTACCGTGGCCGGACTGGAGACCCAGTACTTC; cdr3_aa: CASSTVAGLETQYF; v_call: TRBV19; d_call: -; j_call: TRBJ2-5; clone_size: -
cdr3_nt: TGTGCCAGCAGGAACAGGGGGCAGTACACTGAAGCTTTCTTT; cdr3_aa: CASRNRGQYTEAFF; v_call: TRBV27; d_call: TRBD1; j_call: TRBJ1-1; clone_size: few
cdr3_nt: TGTGCCAGCAGCCCTCAGGCTTACAATGAGCAGTTCTTC; cdr3_aa: CASSPQAYNEQFF; v_call: TRBV12-3/TRBV12-4; d_call: -; j_call: TRBJ2-1; clone_size: few
cdr3_nt: TGTGCCAGCCGTGCGGGCGGAACCTACGAGCAGTACTTC; cdr3_aa: CASRAGGTYEQYF; v_call: TRBV19; d_call: -; j_call: TRBJ2-7; clone_size: -
cdr3_nt: TGTGCCAGCAGTTACAGGGGTAACGCCAATCAGCCCCAGCATTTT; cdr3_aa: CASSYRGNANQPQHF; v_call: TRBV6-6; d_call: -; j_call: TRBJ1-5; clone_size: -
cdr3_nt: TGTGCCATCAGTGAAGTCGGACAGGGGGCGATTTCCACTGAAGCTTTCTTT; cdr3_aa: CAISEVGQGAISTEAFF; v_call: TRBV10-3; d_call: TRBD1; j_call: TRBJ1-1; clone_size: few
cdr3_nt: TGTGCCAGCACGGGGGAAGGCACTGAAGCTTTCTTT; cdr3_aa: CASTGEGTEAFF; v_call: TRBV2; d_call: -; j_call: TRBJ1-1; clone_size: -
cdr3_nt: TGCGCCAGCAGCCAAGCCGGAGGACTAGCGGGAACAGATACGCAGTATTTT; cdr3_aa: CASSQAGGLAGTDTQYF; v_call: TRBV4-1; d_call: TRBD2; j_call: TRBJ2-3; clone_size: -
cdr3_nt: TGTGCCAGTAAGGAGGCGCACTCTGGGGCCAACGTCCTGACTTTC; cdr3_aa: CASKEAHSGANVLTF; v_call: TRBV19; d_call: -; j_call: TRBJ2-6; clone_size: -
cdr3_nt: TGTGCCAGCAGTTGGGGAGGGGGTGAAAAACTGTTTTTT; cdr3_aa: CASSWGGGEKLFF; v_call: TRBV27; d_call: -; j_call: TRBJ1-4; clone_size: -
cdr3_nt: TGTGCCTGGAGCGGGACAGGGGGTCAGCCCCAGCATTTT; cdr3_aa: CAWSGTGGQPQHF; v_call: TRBV30; d_call: TRBD1; j_call: TRBJ1-5; clone_size: -
cdr3_nt: TGTGCCAGCGGGACAGGGGGTGCTGGGGCCAACGTCCTGACTTTC; cdr3_aa: CASGTGGAGANVLTF; v_call: TRBV2; d_call: TRBD1; j_call: TRBJ2-6; clone_size: -
cdr3_nt: TGCGCCAGCAGCTTCCAGGGAGGTACTGAAGCTTTCTTT; cdr3_aa: CASSFQGGTEAFF; v_call: TRBV5-1; d_call: -; j_call: TRBJ1-1; clone_size: once
cdr3_nt: TGTGCCAGCAGCTTGACCGACAGGAGAAGCGAGCAGTACTTC; cdr3_aa: CASSLTDRRSEQYF; v_call: TRBV5-8; d_call: -; j_call: TRBJ2-7; clone_size: -
cdr3_nt: TGTGCCAGCAGTGAAACAGGGGGGGTGTGGGGAAACACCATATATTTT; cdr3_aa: CASSETGGVWGNTIYF; v_call: TRBV6-1; d_call: TRBD1; j_call: TRBJ1-3; clone_size: -
cdr3_nt: TGTGCCAGCAGCCAGGGACAGTGGTTGGACATTCAGTACTTC; cdr3_aa: CASSQGQWLDIQYF; v_call: TRBV9; d_call: TRBD1; j_call: TRBJ2-4; clone_size: once
cdr3_nt: TGTGCCAGCAGCTTAGCACAGGGCCCGGGGCAGCCCCAGCATTTT; cdr3_aa: CASSLAQGPGQPQHF; v_call: TRBV7-2; d_call: -; j_call: TRBJ1-5; clone_size: -
cdr3_nt: TGTGCCAGCAGCCAAGAGGACAGGGCGGGGGAGCAGTACTTC; cdr3_aa: CASSQEDRAGEQYF; v_call: TRBV3-1/TRBV3-2; d_call: TRBD1; j_call: TRBJ2-7; clone_size: -
cdr3_nt: TGTGCCAGCTCACCAACGCAGGGGGCAGGTCAGCCCCAGCATTTT; cdr3_aa: CASSPTQGAGQPQHF; v_call: TRBV18; d_call: TRBD1; j_call: TRBJ1-5; clone_size: -
cdr3_nt: TGTGCCAGCAGCGTAGAGGGGCGGGGGTTCGAGACCCAGTACTTC; cdr3_aa: CASSVEGRGFETQYF; v_call: TRBV9; d_call: TRBD2; j_call: TRBJ2-5; clone_size: -